These 2 T cell receptor beta chains originate from one sample sequenced in a study of regulatory T cells in long-lasting Graves disease. With iRepertoire HTBI primers and Arm-PCR of CDR3 regions, TCR beta libraries were built. Via MiXCR, TCRdb re-called the multiplex PCR reads, giving one row per CDR3 protein. The sample lists roughly 350,000 distinct CDR3 sequences; roughly 16% were seen once. Time point defined: newly diagnosed GD, antithyroid drugs for less than 3 months. PBMC-derived RNA was used for the TCR library. In addition, the sample was reused for a study of T cells in Graves' hyperthyroidism and ophthalmopathy.

Source: peripheral blood mononuclear cells (PBMCs), taken at new diagnosis, from a patient treated with antithyroid drugs. The origin of the receptors is a woman aged 18-29 years with Graves disease.

There are a few counts of this clonotype. This may be a read error, as it is one base from a much larger clone. The V and J genes are TRBV5-1 and TRBJ1-1, with D hard to call. The germline V gene encodes CDR1 SGHRS and CDR2 YFSETQ. V dropped 4 bases and J dropped 1 base, with 14 bases sitting between them. This CDR3 has 15 amino acids. DNA for the CDR3: TGCGCCAGCAGCCTTACCCTTGCAGCGAACACTGAAGCTTTCTTT. This sequence encodes CASSLTLAANTEAFF.

At least ten counts were recorded for this clonotype. The rearrangement joins TRBV6-5 to TRBJ1-2; 7 bases fit TRBD1. In germline, CDR1 is MNHEY, CDR2 SVGAGI. Unmatched junction bases numbered 16, after V lost 2 bases and J lost 4 bases. The CDR3 totals 18 residues. DNA for the CDR3: TGTGCCAGCAGTTACCGGGGCAGGGGGGCCGGTGGAACCTATGGCTACACCTTC. Translation gives CASSYRGRGAGGTYGYTF.